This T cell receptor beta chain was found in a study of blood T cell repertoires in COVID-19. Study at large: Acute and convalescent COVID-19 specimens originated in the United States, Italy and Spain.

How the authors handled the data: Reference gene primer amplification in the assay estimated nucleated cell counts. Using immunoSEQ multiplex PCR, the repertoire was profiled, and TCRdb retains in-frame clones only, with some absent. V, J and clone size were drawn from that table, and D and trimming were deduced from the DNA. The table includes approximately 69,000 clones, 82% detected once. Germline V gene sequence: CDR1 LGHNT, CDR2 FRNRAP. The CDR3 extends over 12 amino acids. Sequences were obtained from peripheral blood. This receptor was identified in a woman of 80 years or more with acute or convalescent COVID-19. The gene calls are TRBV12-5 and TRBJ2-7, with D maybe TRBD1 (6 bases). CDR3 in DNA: TGTGCCTCCACGCAGGGGTCCTACGAGCAGTACTTC. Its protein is CASTQGSYEQYF.